The rows below give T cell receptor beta chains drawn from one sample of a study of T cell responses to AZD1222 COVID-19 vaccine. Here immunoSEQ multiplex PCR was the method, and the copy in TCRdb shows in-frame clones only, minus some. The repertoire consists of tens of thousands of clones, with roughly 84% occurring once and the leading ten covering approximately 15%. Sequenced here: peripheral blood, sampled on day 0 of AZD1222 vaccination. These TCRs come from an adult in good health. The conserved cysteine and the conserved F or W are not part of the CDR3 here. Fields, in order: V gene, CDR3 length, clone size, CDR3 protein. Some rows have no size entry. The others give once, few or many, or a class for an expanded clone.

V: TRBV6-6
length: 8
size: .
CDR3: ASVLGPLH

V: TRBV4-3
length: 13
size: .
CDR3: ASSQDPSGDYEQY

V: TRBV11-2
length: 13
size: once
CDR3: ASSLDSIGGYGYT

V: TRBV10-3
length: 11
size: .
CDR3: AISEGSGSEAF

V: TRBV9
length: 14
size: .
CDR3: ASSHSKETYNQPQH

V: TRBV28
length: 14
size: .
CDR3: ASSFPRGRMSHEQY

V: TRBV7-2
length: 11
size: .
CDR3: ASSLDNNYGYT

V: TRBV6-5
length: 12
size: .
CDR3: ASIRTAMGTEAF

V: TRBV28
length: 9
size: .
CDR3: ASLSTDTQY

V: TRBV5-1
length: 12
size: .
CDR3: ASSLQGGLNEQY

V: TRBV30
length: 14
size: .
CDR3: AWNLARLSSGNTIY

V: TRBV6-4
length: 13
size: few
CDR3: ASGGTGTGGLPQF

V: TRBV10-3
length: 11
size: .
CDR3: AISREGNQPQH

V: TRBV12-5
length: 11
size: .
CDR3: ASGLDSRNTQY

V: TRBV19
length: 13
size: .
CDR3: ASSPPWGGGEKLF

V: TRBV6-4
length: 11
size: .
CDR3: ASSAGAEDTQY

V: TRBV7-2
length: 15
size: few
CDR3: ASSLVSGQALRDTIY